Following are 23 T cell receptor beta chains from one sample sequenced in a study of shared clonotypes between healthy human individuals. Assay: immunoSEQ multiplex PCR; the TCRdb copy retains only in-frame clones and omits some. Among about 1.1 million clones listed, approximately 78% were seen once. Input material: memory CD4+ T cells from PBMCs. This sample's subset: CD45RA-negative fraction. Every receptor here comes from a young man in good health. Some clones in this sample may be carry-over from other donors' samples.

The chain links TRBV6-5 to TRBJ2-5; D is perhaps TRBD1 (6 bases). V was cut by 8 bases and J by 3 bases, with 10 bases left in between. CDR3 length equals 12 residues. In germline, CDR1 is MNHEY, CDR2 SVGAGI. CDR3 DNA sequence: TGTGCCAGCCAGAACAGGGAAGAGACCCAGTACTTC. As protein: CASQNREETQYF.

Only one count was recorded for this clone. The chain's CDR3 is CASSSGSTANYGYTF. The CDR3 DNA sequence: TGTGCCAGCAGTTCGGGGAGCACGGCGAACTATGGCTACACCTTC. The J gene is TRBJ1-2, the V gene TRBV28; D is unresolved. Trimming left V 4 bases short and J 2 bases short, with 14 bases between. CDR1 and CDR2 (germline): MDHEN, SYDVKM. CDR3 size: 15 residues.

Only one count was recorded for this clone. The J gene is TRBJ2-5, the V gene TRBV19, with TRBD2 matching over 9 bases. The tail of the sequence fits TRBJ2-7 better, so the J call may be wrong. Germline V gene sequence: CDR1 LNHDA, CDR2 SQIVND (reference sequence). The CDR3 spans 15 residues. CDR3 sequence reads: CASSIATSGEAEQYF. DNA of the CDR3: TGTGCCAGTAGTATAGCGACTAGCGGAGAGGCCGAGCAGTACTTC.

This sequence joins TRBV9 and TRBJ2-2, with no clear D. V gave up 3 bases and J gave up 6 bases, with 6 bases separating them. The CDR3 contains 12 residues. Germline V gene lookup returns CDR1 SGDLS and CDR2 YYNGEE. The CDR3 sequence: CASSAFPGELFF. The DNA of the CDR3 is TGTGCCAGCAGCGCATTCCCCGGGGAGCTGTTTTTT.

The genes are TRBV9 and TRBJ2-5, with TRBD2 identical over 12 bases. Germline assignment: CDR1 SGDLS and CDR2 YYNGEE. V lost 4 bases, J lost 1 base, and 5 bases stayed unmatched. The CDR3 consists of 16 residues. The DNA of the CDR3 is TGTGCCAGCAGCTTAGGGACTAGCGGGTTCCAAGAGACCCAGTACTTC. Its translation is CASSLGTSGFQETQYF.

The chain carries TRBV29-1 and TRBJ2-3, with a possible D match to TRBD1 (6 bases). The CDR3 is 15 amino acids. Germline V CDR1 and CDR2: SQVTM, ANQGSEA. Trimming cost V 6 bases and J 2 bases, with 18 bases left between them. In DNA form, the CDR3 reads TGCAGCGTCGCTCCGGGGCAGGGGATCACAGATACGCAGTATTTT. Residues: CSVAPGQGITDTQYF.

The rearrangement uses TRBV27 and TRBJ1-5; 9 bases match TRBD1. This CDR3 is 16 amino acids long. V shed 8 bases and J 0 bases; nucleotides not matched to a gene: 8. CDR1 is MNHEY, CDR2 SMNVEV, per germline (reference sequence). CDR3 bases: TGTGCCAGCCGTCCCGGGACAGGGTATAGCAATCAGCCCCAGCATTTT. This translates into CASRPGTGYSNQPQHF.

This clone has just a few counts. V usage is TRBV5-5 and J usage is TRBJ2-7, with 7 bases that match TRBD1. The CDR3 loop spans 17 amino acids. Germline V gene data show CDR1 as SGHKS and CDR2 as YYEKEE (reference sequence). With 3 bases clipped from V and 0 bases from J, the junction kept 12 bases outside the gene matches. Here the CDR3 DNA reads TGTGCCAGCAGCTCCAAACCCGGGACAGTGAGCTCCTACGAGCAGTACTTC. Its translation: CASSSKPGTVSSYEQYF.

Of note for this clone: A much larger clone is a single base away; this may be a read error. The same CDR3 also results from other DNA sequences found in this sample. This sequence joins TRBV28 and TRBJ2-7, with D uncertain. The CDR3 has 11 amino acids. Germline assignment: CDR1 MDHEN and CDR2 SYDVKM. CDR3 bases: TGCGCCAGCAGTTTATTCCACGAGCAGTACTTC. Translation: CASSLFHEQYF.

This clone was seen once. V gene TRBV5-1 combines with J gene TRBJ2-3; 9 bases fit TRBD1. The germline CDR1 and CDR2 sequences are SGHRS and YFSETQ. J lost 4 bases, V lost 5 bases, and 14 bases had no gene match. This CDR3 has 17 amino acids. CDR3 residues: CASRLRPGQGRADTQYF. The CDR3 DNA sequence: TGCGCCAGCAGATTAAGGCCGGGACAGGGTAGGGCAGATACGCAGTATTTT.

A note on this clone: Other DNA sequences of this sample code for an identical CDR3. For the CDR3, the DNA is TGCGCCAGCAGCCCCGTATCTGGGGCCAACGTCCTGACTTTC. Amino acid sequence: CASSPVSGANVLTF. The chain recombines TRBV5-1 with TRBJ2-6; D gene uncertain. Per germline, CDR1 SGHRS and CDR2 YFSETQ. V was shortened by 4 bases and J by 1 base, with 6 bases between the two germline ends. CDR3 size: 14 residues.

V is TRBV9 and J is TRBJ2-4; perhaps TRBD2 as D (5 bases). V lost 0 bases to trimming and J lost 0 bases, with 10 bases between them. The CDR3 is made up of 16 amino acids. Germline values: CDR1 SGDLS, CDR2 YYNGEE. The CDR3: CASSVDVGLAKNIQYF. CDR3 in DNA: TGTGCCAGCAGCGTAGATGTAGGACTAGCCAAAAACATTCAGTACTTC.

Of note for this clone: The sample carries other DNA sequences with the same CDR3. V and J are TRBV5-4 and TRBJ2-3, with 7 bases identical to TRBD2. Germline-derived CDR1 and CDR2 are SGHNT and YYREEE (reference sequence). There are 13 residues in the CDR3. V trimming: 1 base; J trimming: 4 bases; junction bases outside the gene matches: 0. DNA of the CDR3: TGTGCCAGCAGCTTGCGGGGGGCAGATACGCAGTATTTT. It is translated as CASSLRGADTQYF.

The rearrangement uses TRBV6-5 and TRBJ2-3; 7 nucleotides agree with TRBD1. Germline loops: CDR1 MNHEY, CDR2 SVGAGI. Trimming at V came to 7 bases and at J to 0 bases, leaving 4 bases not matched to a gene. The CDR3 sequence is 14 residues long. The CDR3 is CASNPQGSTDTQYF. The CDR3 DNA is TGTGCCAGCAACCCACAGGGGAGCACAGATACGCAGTATTTT.

This chain links TRBV30 with TRBJ1-1; tentatively, D is TRBD1 (5 bases). V was shortened by 1 base and J by 3 bases, with 12 bases between the two germline ends. Germline lookup yields CDR1 GTSNPN and CDR2 SVGIG (reference sequence). The CDR3 runs to 14 residues. In DNA, the CDR3 is TGTGCCTGGAGTGCCTCGTGGGGGGACACTGAAGCTTTCTTT. This codes for CAWSASWGDTEAFF.

The CDR3 DNA sequence: TGTGCCAGCAGCTTACTTACCACCCAGGGGGCTGGGGCCAACGTCCTGACTTTC. It translates to CASSLLTTQGAGANVLTF. The chain carries TRBV5-4 and TRBJ2-6, with 7 bases that match TRBD1. The germline CDR1 and CDR2 sequences are SGHNT and YYREEE (reference sequence). CDR3 length equals 18 residues. J gave up 2 bases and V 2 bases, and 10 bases lay outside the gene matches.

V is TRBV28 and J is TRBJ2-7; D uncertain. The CDR3 consists of 11 residues. The germline V gene encodes CDR1 MDHEN and CDR2 SYDVKM. Trimming left V 6 bases short and J 5 bases short, with 8 bases between. This CDR3 is CASSPSHEQYF. The CDR3 nucleotides are TGTGCCAGCAGCCCTTCCCACGAGCAGTACTTC.

V usage is TRBV28 and J usage is TRBJ2-7, with 12 bases that match TRBD1. There are 16 residues in the CDR3. Germline V gene sequence: CDR1 MDHEN, CDR2 SYDVKM. The V gene end was trimmed by 6 bases and the J gene end by 7 bases; junction bases not matched to a gene: 13. The DNA of the CDR3 is TGTGCCAGCAGCCCAACTCCGGGACAGGGGGCGTTTGAGCAGTACTTC. The encoded protein is CASSPTPGQGAFEQYF.

This sequence joins TRBV2 and TRBJ1-5; unclear D gene. Trimming pared 6 bases from V and 2 bases from J, leaving 20 bases between. The CDR3 is 17 amino acids. Per germline, CDR1 SNHLY and CDR2 FYNNEI. CDR3 in DNA: TGTGCCAGCAGGGCGACCTTTATCCTGACTCGCAATCAGCCCCAGCATTTT. Its protein product is CASRATFILTRNQPQHF. Drawing the rest from reference TRBV2 and TRBJ1-5, the complete variable domain is EPEVTQTPSHQVTQMGQEVILRCVPISNHLYFYWYRQILGQKVEFLVSFYNNEISEKSEIFDDQFSVERPDGSNFTLKIRSTKLEDSAMYFCASRATFILTRNQPQHFGDGTRLSIL.

The chain links TRBV15 to TRBJ1-2; no clear D. The germline V gene has CDR1 LNHNV and CDR2 YYDKDF (reference sequence). The CDR3 consists of 15 residues. Trimming removed 1 base at V and 6 bases at J, with 15 bases between. The CDR3 bases are TGTGCCACCAGCAGAGGGGCCCGGGGTCGGGATGGCTACACCTTC. This codes for CATSRGARGRDGYTF.

The chain has TRBV25-1 and TRBJ1-2; no firm D call. CDR3 size: 12 residues. The germline CDR1 and CDR2 sequences are MGHDK and SYGVNS. V gave up 8 bases and J gave up 8 bases, with 15 bases separating them. The CDR3 loop reads CASGPQGCGYTF. CDR3 DNA: TGTGCCAGCGGCCCTCAAGGGTGCGGCTACACCTTC.

The CDR3 bases are TGTGGGAGTGAGGGGGTAGCCAAAAACATTCAGTACTTC. Protein: CGSEGVAKNIQYF. The chain recombines TRBV28 with TRBJ2-4; tentatively, D is TRBD1 (6 bases). CDR3 length equals 13 residues. Per germline, CDR1 MDHEN and CDR2 SYDVKM.

This chain connects TRBV5-5 to TRBJ2-3; possible D gene TRBD2, 6 bases. Trimming pared 5 bases from V and 0 bases from J, leaving 10 bases between. CDR3 length: 14 residues. CDR1 is SGHKS and CDR2 is YYEKEE in the germline V gene (reference sequence). The CDR3 sequence: CASRTRGSTDTQYF. The CDR3 DNA reads TGTGCCAGCAGAACGCGGGGAAGCACAGATACGCAGTATTTT.